This T cell receptor beta chain originates from a study of shared clonotypes between healthy human individuals. Study information: Each donor had three CD4 naive, three CD4 memory, two CD8 naive and one CD8 memory plate.

J was trimmed by 2 bases and V by 0 bases; bases with no gene match: 5. This CDR3 has 16 residues. Germline-derived CDR1 and CDR2 are LGHNA and YNFKEQ. With regard to this clone: What it recognizes is unknown.

This table comes from immunoSEQ multiplex PCR, and its TCRdb copy is limited to in-frame clones, with some not included. The sample consists of around 1.9 million clones, just over 90% of them appearing once. Findings and caveats of the study: Naive subsets tended to show greater estimated richness than memory subsets. Lower generation probabilities were found for non-shared clonotypes than for those shared by all four donors. Blood was the only sampled material, and tissue repertoires likely differ.

Naivety among CD8 cells was defined by CD45RO negativity and positive CCR7 selection, thereby excluding terminally differentiated effector memory CD45RA+ cells. Material for sequencing was naive CD8+ T cells from PBMCs. The source is a man between 18 and 35 years old in good health. Some clones in this sample may be carry-over from other donors' samples. The V and J genes are TRBV4-2 and TRBJ2-7, with 9 bases aligning to TRBD2. CDR3 in amino acids: CASSQDRREGPYEQYF. As DNA, the CDR3 is TGTGCCAGCAGCCAAGATCGGCGGGAGGGCCCCTACGAGCAGTACTTC.